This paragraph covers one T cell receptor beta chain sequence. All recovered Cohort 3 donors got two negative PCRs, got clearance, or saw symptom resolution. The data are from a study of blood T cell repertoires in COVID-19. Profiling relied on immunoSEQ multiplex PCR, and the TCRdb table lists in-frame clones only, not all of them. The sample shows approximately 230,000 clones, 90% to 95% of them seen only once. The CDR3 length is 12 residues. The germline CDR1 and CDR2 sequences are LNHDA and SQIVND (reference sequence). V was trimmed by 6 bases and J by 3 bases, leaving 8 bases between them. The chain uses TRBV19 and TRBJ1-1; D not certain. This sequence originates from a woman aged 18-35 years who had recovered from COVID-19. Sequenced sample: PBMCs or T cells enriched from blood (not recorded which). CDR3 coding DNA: TGTGCCAGTAGAGACATGGACACTGAAGCTTTCTTT. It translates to CASRDMDTEAFF.